Listed below are T cell receptor beta chains from one sample, sequenced in a study of blood T cell repertoires in COVID-19. Data came from immunoSEQ multiplex PCR; TCRdb stores just in-frame clones and leaves some out. The sample has under 250,000 clones, less than 90% seen once. The specimen sequenced was peripheral blood. These receptors were taken from a woman aged 60-75 years who had recovered from COVID-19. CDR3s include the opening cysteine and the closing phenylalanine or tryptophan. Each record gives: D gene, clone size, V gene, J gene, CDR3 protein, CDR3 DNA. A D gene is named only where the DNA matches it firmly. Size values are once, few and many counts, or a class for expanded clones, and some rows have none.

d_gene: TRBD2
abundance: NA
v_gene: TRBV4-1
j_gene: TRBJ2-1
CDR3aa: CASSGLAGGGQFF
CDR3nt: TGCGCCAGCAGCGGACTAGCGGGGGGCGGGCAGTTCTTC

d_gene: NA
abundance: NA
v_gene: TRBV19
j_gene: TRBJ2-5
CDR3aa: CASSVQGTQYF
CDR3nt: TGTGCCAGTAGTGTACAGGGGACCCAGTACTTC

d_gene: TRBD1
abundance: NA
v_gene: TRBV5-1
j_gene: TRBJ2-7
CDR3aa: CASSGGQSSYEQYF
CDR3nt: TGCGCCAGCAGCGGGGGACAGAGCTCCTACGAGCAGTACTTC

d_gene: NA
abundance: NA
v_gene: TRBV4-3
j_gene: TRBJ1-5
CDR3aa: CASSQDPNQPQHF
CDR3nt: TGCGCCAGCAGCCAAGATCCGAATCAGCCCCAGCATTTT

d_gene: TRBD2
abundance: NA
v_gene: TRBV7-2
j_gene: TRBJ2-1
CDR3aa: CASSLALAGSGEQFF
CDR3nt: TGTGCCAGCAGCTTAGCTCTAGCGGGAAGTGGTGAGCAGTTCTTC

d_gene: TRBD1
abundance: few
v_gene: TRBV5-5
j_gene: TRBJ2-2
CDR3aa: CASSPGTANTGELFF
CDR3nt: TGTGCCAGCAGCCCGGGGACAGCGAACACCGGGGAGCTGTTTTTT

d_gene: NA
abundance: NA
v_gene: TRBV9
j_gene: TRBJ2-3
CDR3aa: CASSVGGSPPDTQYF
CDR3nt: TGTGCCAGCAGCGTAGGTGGTAGCCCCCCAGATACGCAGTATTTT

d_gene: NA
abundance: many
v_gene: TRBV12-3/TRBV12-4
j_gene: TRBJ1-5
CDR3aa: CASGSGEGRPQHF
CDR3nt: TGTGCCAGCGGTTCCGGGGAAGGTCGGCCCCAGCATTTT

d_gene: NA
abundance: NA
v_gene: TRBV6-6
j_gene: TRBJ2-4
CDR3aa: CASSYSSGDIQYF
CDR3nt: TGTGCCAGCAGTTACTCTTCAGGGGACATTCAGTACTTC

d_gene: TRBD1
abundance: NA
v_gene: TRBV4-2
j_gene: TRBJ1-1
CDR3aa: CASSHPTGTEAFF
CDR3nt: TGTGCCAGCAGCCACCCGACAGGGACTGAAGCTTTCTTT

d_gene: NA
abundance: few
v_gene: TRBV11-2
j_gene: TRBJ1-5
CDR3aa: CASSLGFYQPQHF
CDR3nt: TGTGCCAGCAGCTTAGGTTTCTATCAGCCCCAGCATTTT

d_gene: TRBD1
abundance: NA
v_gene: TRBV18
j_gene: TRBJ2-5
CDR3aa: CASSPAAGGETQYF
CDR3nt: TGTGCCAGCTCACCGGCGGCAGGGGGAGAGACCCAGTACTTC

d_gene: TRBD2
abundance: NA
v_gene: TRBV29-1
j_gene: TRBJ2-6
CDR3aa: CSVPSSGGAPGANVLTF
CDR3nt: TGCAGCGTACCCTCTAGCGGGGGGGCCCCTGGGGCCAACGTCCTGACTTTC

d_gene: TRBD2
abundance: NA
v_gene: TRBV5-1
j_gene: TRBJ2-3
CDR3aa: CASSTSGGDTQYF
CDR3nt: TGCGCCAGCAGCACTAGCGGGGGAGATACGCAGTATTTT

d_gene: NA
abundance: few
v_gene: TRBV4-1
j_gene: TRBJ1-3
CDR3aa: CASSRNPGLLSGNTIYF
CDR3nt: TGCGCCAGCAGCCGTAACCCGGGACTTCTCTCTGGAAACACCATATATTTT

d_gene: NA
abundance: NA
v_gene: TRBV19
j_gene: TRBJ2-7
CDR3aa: CASSVRGGHEQYF
CDR3nt: TGTGCCAGTAGTGTCCGTGGGGGCCACGAGCAGTACTTC

d_gene: NA
abundance: NA
v_gene: TRBV4-1
j_gene: TRBJ1-3
CDR3aa: CASSSTVLGFSGLGNTIYF
CDR3nt: TGCGCCAGCAGCTCCACAGTATTAGGCTTCTCCGGCCTTGGAAACACCATATATTTT

d_gene: TRBD2
abundance: once
v_gene: TRBV6-2/TRBV6-3
j_gene: TRBJ2-3
CDR3aa: CASSYSYGGARSSTDTQYF
CDR3nt: TGTGCCAGCAGTTACTCGTACGGGGGGGCGAGATCTAGCACAGATACGCAGTATTTT

d_gene: NA
abundance: NA
v_gene: TRBV29-1
j_gene: TRBJ1-1
CDR3aa: CSVERPQGTEAFF
CDR3nt: TGCAGCGTTGAAAGGCCGCAGGGGACTGAAGCTTTCTTT

d_gene: NA
abundance: NA
v_gene: TRBV5-5
j_gene: TRBJ1-5
CDR3aa: CASSLANGQEQPQHF
CDR3nt: TGTGCCAGCAGCCTGGCGAACGGCCAGGAACAGCCCCAGCATTTT

d_gene: TRBD1
abundance: NA
v_gene: TRBV7-8
j_gene: TRBJ1-1
CDR3aa: CASSSSRFQGGTEAFF
CDR3nt: TGTGCCAGCAGCTCTAGCAGGTTTCAGGGGGGTACTGAAGCTTTCTTT

d_gene: NA
abundance: NA
v_gene: TRBV7-8
j_gene: TRBJ2-1
CDR3aa: CASSSYPRVFLYNEQFF
CDR3nt: TGTGCCAGCAGCTCGTACCCGAGGGTTTTCCTTTACAATGAGCAGTTCTTC

d_gene: NA
abundance: NA
v_gene: TRBV29-1
j_gene: TRBJ1-1
CDR3aa: CSVEDGGRWNTEAFF
CDR3nt: TGCAGCGTTGAAGACGGGGGGAGATGGAACACTGAAGCTTTCTTT

d_gene: NA
abundance: NA
v_gene: TRBV9
j_gene: TRBJ1-1
CDR3aa: CASSVDGGYTEAFF
CDR3nt: TGTGCCAGCAGCGTAGATGGGGGGTACACTGAAGCTTTCTTT

d_gene: NA
abundance: NA
v_gene: TRBV10-3
j_gene: TRBJ1-1
CDR3aa: CAISPGQPNTEAFF
CDR3nt: TGTGCCATCAGTCCGGGACAACCGAACACTGAAGCTTTCTTT

d_gene: TRBD2
abundance: NA
v_gene: TRBV24-1
j_gene: TRBJ2-3
CDR3aa: CATSDSRGAVTDTQYF
CDR3nt: TGTGCCACCAGTGATTCGCGGGGGGCGGTCACAGATACGCAGTATTTT

d_gene: NA
abundance: NA
v_gene: TRBV19
j_gene: TRBJ2-7
CDR3aa: CASSDRGPSYEQYF
CDR3nt: TGTGCCAGTAGTGACCGGGGTCCCTCCTACGAGCAGTACTTC

d_gene: NA
abundance: NA
v_gene: TRBV5-8
j_gene: TRBJ1-4
CDR3aa: CASSYHAGGRGSANEKLFF
CDR3nt: TGTGCCAGCAGTTACCATGCAGGCGGGCGGGGTTCGGCTAATGAAAAACTGTTTTTT

d_gene: NA
abundance: NA
v_gene: TRBV3-1/TRBV3-2
j_gene: TRBJ2-7
CDR3aa: CASSQGPGTPYEQYF
CDR3nt: TGTGCCAGCAGCCAGGGGCCCGGGACTCCCTACGAGCAGTACTTC

d_gene: NA
abundance: few
v_gene: TRBV27
j_gene: TRBJ2-1
CDR3aa: CASSLSTGPNEQFF
CDR3nt: TGTGCCAGCAGTCTATCGACAGGTCCCAATGAGCAGTTCTTC

d_gene: NA
abundance: NA
v_gene: TRBV6-6
j_gene: TRBJ2-3
CDR3aa: CASSPVDTQYF
CDR3nt: TGTGCCAGCAGCCCGGTAGATACGCAGTATTTT